This entry concerns a single T cell receptor beta chain. What it recognizes is unknown. The CDR3 contains 12 residues. CDR1 and CDR2 from the germline V gene are SEHNR and FQNEAQ (reference sequence). V was trimmed by 1 base and J by 8 bases, leaving 5 bases between them. This sample was included in a study of T cell responses to AZD1222 COVID-19 vaccine. Libraries were prepared by immunoSEQ multiplex PCR; TCRdb keeps only in-frame clonotypes and omits some of them. The sample yields about 120,000 clones, approximately 90% seen once. Study-wide results and caveats: None of the repertoires were sampled until the peak T cell response had passed. Baseline testing showed seropositivity in only a handful of AZD1222 recipients. Nearly half of spike-specific TCRs reportedly go after variant regions that carry no mutations. Spike-specific TCR breadth rose after two AZD1222 doses, and depth rose as well.

The material was peripheral blood, obtained on day 0 of AZD1222 vaccination. The chain recombines TRBV7-9 with TRBJ2-2; D ambiguous. The sequence derives from an adult in good health. CDR3 sequence: CASSLDQGELFF. The CDR3 DNA reads as TGTGCCAGCAGCTTAGACCAGGGGGAGCTGTTTTTT. Complete variable domain (other parts from reference TRBV7-9 and TRBJ2-2): DTGVSQNPRHKITKRGQNVTFRCDPISEHNRLYWYRQTLGQGPEFLTYFQNEAQLEKSRLLSDRFSAERPKGSFSTLEIQRTEQGDSAMYLCASSLDQGELFFGEGSRLTVL.